This TCR beta chain was identified during a study of cytomegalovirus exposure and HLA in healthy donors. The CDR3 has 16 residues. Germline CDR1 is MDHEN and CDR2 is SYDVKM. V was pared by 4 bases and J by 6 bases, with 13 bases of the junction left unmatched. Study outcomes and limitations: Altogether, 150 to 200 TCR beta chains were recorded as cytomegalovirus-associated. One later analysis, an examination of the approximately 130 validation repertoires, found that first-cohort TCR clusters tended to co-occur in them.

A word on this clone: Its specificity is not known.

This table comes from immunoSEQ multiplex PCR, and its TCRdb copy is limited to in-frame clones, with some not included. This table holds under 200,000 clones, roughly nine tenths found once. The origin of this receptor is a young woman in good health and CMV-seropositive. The chain carries TRBV28 and TRBJ2-3; 7 nucleotides agree with TRBD2. The specimen sequenced was PBMCs. As DNA, the CDR3 is TGTGCCAGCAGTTCGCCTAGCGGTAACGGGGGGGATACGCAGTATTTT. This gives the protein CASSSPSGNGGDTQYF.